One sample yielded the 3 T cell receptor beta chains listed below, sequenced in a study of tissue T cells after allogeneic stem cell transplantation. Profiling relied on immunoSEQ multiplex PCR, and the TCRdb table lists in-frame clones only, not all of them. The data show about 20,000 clones, 72% seen once. Sequencing used spleen. The receptors here all came from a female BALB/c mouse in good health. This line is of MHC haplotype H2-d.

As concerns this clone: The germline and genes are mouse ones. The read halts 1 residue ahead of the CDR3 end, with the missing end drawn from the germline J gene. V and J are TRBV5 and TRBJ1-1, with a possible D match to TRBD1 (6 bases). Germline V CDR1 and CDR2: LGHNA, YNLKQL (reference sequence). V shed 3 bases and J shed 0 bases, with 8 bases lying between them. The CDR3 runs 14 residues. This CDR3 is CASSHRDTNTEVFF. The CDR3 bases that were read are TGTGCCAGCAGCCACCGGGACACAAACACAGAAGTCTTC.

This clone has just a few counts. The germline and genes are mouse ones. The read ends 1 residue before the CDR3 terminus; that terminus is restored from the germline J gene. The rearrangement uses TRBV1 and TRBJ2-1; no clear D. Germline CDR1 is NSQYPW and CDR2 is LRSPGD (reference sequence). This CDR3 is built from 15 residues. The V gene lost 4 bases and the J gene lost 3 bases, with 13 bases spanning the gap. Incomplete CDR3 DNA: TGCACCTGCAGTGACCGGTGGGTTACCTATGCTGAGCAGTTC. Translation: CTCSDRWVTYAEQF. The complete CDR3 sequence is CTCSDRWVTYAEQFF. Using reference TRBV1 and TRBJ2-1 for the parts outside the CDR3, the full variable domain is VTLLEQNPRWRLVPRGQAVNLRCILKNSQYPWMSWYQQDLQKQLQWLFTLRSPGDKEVKSLPGADYLATRVTDTELRLQVANMSQGRTLYCTCSDRWVTYAEQFFGPGTRLTVL.

In regard to this clone: Gene names denote mouse genes. The CDR3 end lies 1 residue beyond the end of the read and is filled in from the germline J gene. Additional DNA sequences in this sample encode the identical CDR3. The genes are TRBV3 and TRBJ2-1; 10 positions match TRBD2. Germline values: CDR1 SNHLY, CDR2 FYNGKV (reference sequence). This CDR3 has 16 amino acids. The V segment lost 1 base and the J segment 10 bases; nucleotides outside the gene matches: 10. The sequenced part of the CDR3 DNA is TGTGCCAGCAGCTTAGAACCTGGGGGGGCGGGGGCGGAGCAGTTC. It codes for CASSLEPGGAGAEQF. The complete CDR3 sequence is CASSLEPGGAGAEQFF.